These T cell receptor beta chains were read from a single sample in a study of T cell clonotyping in hematopoietic cell transplantation. Generated by immunoSEQ multiplex PCR, the TCRdb table keeps only in-frame clones and is missing some. Counted here are 75,000 to 95,000 clones, 96% occurring once; the ten biggest clones make up around 1.7%. Sequencing used peripheral blood mononuclear cells, obtained before stem cell transplant. The receptors come from a woman aged 50 to 65 with acute myeloid leukemia. Some clones in this sample may be carry-over from other donors' samples. CDR3s include the opening cysteine and the closing phenylalanine or tryptophan. D genes are given only for firm matches. Clone size is shown for a subset of rows, as once, few, many or a class of expanded clone.

D,J,size,V,DNA,CDR3
TRBD2,TRBJ2-2,NA,TRBV5-8,TGTGCCAGCAGCGGGCCGGGACTAGAATACACCGGGGAGCTGTTTTTT,CASSGPGLEYTGELFF
TRBD2,TRBJ2-1,NA,TRBV19,TGTGCCACCAAGACTAGCGGGTCCAACAATGAGCAGTTCTTC,CATKTSGSNNEQFF
NA,TRBJ1-5,NA,TRBV15,TGTGCCACCAGCAGAGACACGAATAGCAATCAGCCCCAGCATTTT,CATSRDTNSNQPQHF
TRBD1,TRBJ2-2,once,TRBV19,TGTGCCAGCCTTGCCCAGGGACAGATGAACACCGGGGAGCTGTTTTTT,CASLAQGQMNTGELFF
TRBD2,TRBJ2-5,NA,TRBV15,TGTGCCACCAGCAGAGATGTGGGGGGGGAGACCCAGTACTTC,CATSRDVGGETQYF
NA,TRBJ1-5,NA,TRBV7-9,TGTGCCAGCAGCTCCTTCAATCAGCCCCAGCATTTT,CASSSFNQPQHF
NA,TRBJ2-1,NA,TRBV2,TGTGCCAGCAGTGAGGTTCGGACACAGCAGTTCTTC,CASSEVRTQQFF
TRBD1,TRBJ1-5,NA,TRBV6-6,TGTGCCAGCAGTCCGGTTCAGGGGGCCGATCAGCCCCAGCATTTT,CASSPVQGADQPQHF
TRBD1,TRBJ1-4,once,TRBV2,TGTGCCAGCGTAAGACAGGGGGCGCGGGGTGAAAAACTGTTTTTT,CASVRQGARGEKLFF
TRBD1,TRBJ1-2,NA,TRBV30,TGTGCCTGGAGACGACAGGGTGCATACAATGGCTACACCTTC,CAWRRQGAYNGYTF
NA,TRBJ2-2,NA,TRBV11-3,TGTGCCAGCAGCTTAGGAGGGTTCAGTACCGGGGAGCTGTTTTTT,CASSLGGFSTGELFF
NA,TRBJ1-2,NA,TRBV2,TGTGCCAGCAACCCTCCGGAGCTCGGAAACGGCTACACCTTC,CASNPPELGNGYTF
TRBD1,TRBJ1-1,NA,TRBV30,TGTGCCTGGAGGGGGACAGGGAGGAACACTGAAGCTTTCTTT,CAWRGTGRNTEAFF
TRBD1,TRBJ1-5,NA,TRBV27,TGTGCCAGCAGTCCGGACAGGGATCAGCCCCAGCATTTT,CASSPDRDQPQHF
NA,TRBJ1-3,NA,TRBV28,TGTGCCAGCAGGGGGTCTGGAAACACCATATATTTT,CASRGSGNTIYF
TRBD1,TRBJ1-2,NA,TRBV6-5,TGTGCCAGCAGTTCGGGGACAGGCGGCTACACCTTC,CASSSGTGGYTF
TRBD1,TRBJ1-2,NA,TRBV29-1,TGCAGCGGCCGGACAGGAACAAACTATGGCTACACCTTC,CSGRTGTNYGYTF
TRBD1,TRBJ2-1,NA,TRBV7-3,TGTGCCAGCAGCTTAACTTCGACAGGGATCTACAATGAGCAGTTCTTC,CASSLTSTGIYNEQFF
NA,TRBJ1-1,NA,TRBV5-4,TGTGCCAGCAGCTTGTTTGGCGGCGGAAACACTGAAGCTTTCTTT,CASSLFGGGNTEAFF
NA,TRBJ1-5,once,TRBV6-6,TGTGCCAGCACTAGGGACTGGGCGGGAGGGAATCAGCCCCAGCATTTT,CASTRDWAGGNQPQHF
NA,TRBJ2-2,NA,TRBV30,TGTGCCTGGAACACGTGGGATAACGGGGAGCTGTTTTTT,CAWNTWDNGELFF
TRBD1,TRBJ1-3,NA,TRBV5-1,TGCGCCAGCAGCCCCGACAGGGCCCAGAACACCATATATTTT,CASSPDRAQNTIYF
NA,TRBJ2-1,NA,TRBV27,TGTGCCAGCAGTTTCGGGTCCTACAATGAGCAGTTCTTC,CASSFGSYNEQFF
TRBD2,TRBJ2-2,NA,TRBV30,TGTGCCTGGGAGGGACTAGTGGGATACGGGGAGCTGTTTTTT,CAWEGLVGYGELFF
NA,TRBJ1-2,NA,TRBV2,TGTGCCAGCAAACAGTCGACAGCTAACTATGGCTACACCTTC,CASKQSTANYGYTF
NA,TRBJ1-1,NA,TRBV23-1,TGCGCCAGCAGTCAAACCCCTCCTTATCTCGGAGGAGCTTTCTTT,CASSQTPPYLGGAFF
TRBD1,TRBJ1-2,NA,TRBV30,TGTGCCTGGGAAGGGACAGGGGCGGGCTACACCTTC,CAWEGTGAGYTF
TRBD1,TRBJ2-7,NA,TRBV6-5,TGTGCCAGCAGTAAGGACAGGGGGAGCTCCTACGAGCAGTACTTC,CASSKDRGSSYEQYF
NA,TRBJ1-5,once,TRBV30,TGTGCCTGGAGTGCTACGGAATATAGCAATCAGCCCCAGCATTTT,CAWSATEYSNQPQHF
TRBD1,TRBJ2-3,NA,TRBV6-6,TGTGCCAGCAGTCACTTCGACAGGGGACGGACAGATACGCAGTATTTT,CASSHFDRGRTDTQYF